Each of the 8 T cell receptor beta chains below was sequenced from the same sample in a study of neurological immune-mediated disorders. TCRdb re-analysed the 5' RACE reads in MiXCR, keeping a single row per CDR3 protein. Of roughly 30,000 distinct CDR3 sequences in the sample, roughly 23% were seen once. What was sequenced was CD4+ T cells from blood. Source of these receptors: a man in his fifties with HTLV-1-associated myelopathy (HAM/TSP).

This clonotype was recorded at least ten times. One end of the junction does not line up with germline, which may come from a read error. CDR3 amino acids: CATSLETAYNEQFF. CDR3 nucleotide sequence: TGTGCCACCAGTTTAGAGACAGCCTACAATGAGCAGTTCTTC. V gene TRBV27 combines with J gene TRBJ2-1; perhaps TRBD1 as D (5 bases). The CDR3 is made up of 14 amino acids. Germline V gives CDR1 MNHEY, CDR2 SMNVEV (reference sequence).

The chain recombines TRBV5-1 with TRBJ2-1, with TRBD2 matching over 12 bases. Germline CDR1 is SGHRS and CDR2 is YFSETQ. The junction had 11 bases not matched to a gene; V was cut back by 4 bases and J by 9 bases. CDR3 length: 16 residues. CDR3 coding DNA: TGCGCCAGCAGCCCCTCCCTAGCGGGGGGGCTTGCTGAGCAGTTCTTC. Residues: CASSPSLAGGLAEQFF.

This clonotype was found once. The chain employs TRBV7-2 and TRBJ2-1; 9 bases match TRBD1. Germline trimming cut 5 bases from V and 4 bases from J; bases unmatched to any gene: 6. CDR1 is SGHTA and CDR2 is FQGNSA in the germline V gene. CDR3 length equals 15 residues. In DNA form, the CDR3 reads TGTGCCAGCAGCCCGGGACAGGGAAAATACAATGAGCAGTTCTTC. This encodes CASSPGQGKYNEQFF.

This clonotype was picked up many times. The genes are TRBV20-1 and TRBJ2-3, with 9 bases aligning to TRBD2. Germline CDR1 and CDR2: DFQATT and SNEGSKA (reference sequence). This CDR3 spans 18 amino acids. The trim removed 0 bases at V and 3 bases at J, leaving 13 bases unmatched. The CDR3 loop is CSARDLMASGNSTDTQYF. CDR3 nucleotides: TGCAGTGCTAGAGATCTAATGGCTAGCGGGAATAGTACAGATACGCAGTATTTT.

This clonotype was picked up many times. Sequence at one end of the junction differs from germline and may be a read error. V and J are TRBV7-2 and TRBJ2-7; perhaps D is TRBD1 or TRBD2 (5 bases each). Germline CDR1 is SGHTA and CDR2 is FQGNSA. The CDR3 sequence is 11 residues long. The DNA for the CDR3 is TGTGCCAGCAGCCAACTAGGGGAACCGACGTTC. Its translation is CASSQLGEPTF.

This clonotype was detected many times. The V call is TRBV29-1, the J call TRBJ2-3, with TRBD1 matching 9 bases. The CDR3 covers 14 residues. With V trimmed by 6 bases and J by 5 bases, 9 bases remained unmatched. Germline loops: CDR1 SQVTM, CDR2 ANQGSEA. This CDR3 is CSVTPRTGVDTQYF. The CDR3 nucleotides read TGCAGCGTCACGCCCCGGACAGGGGTAGATACGCAGTATTTT.

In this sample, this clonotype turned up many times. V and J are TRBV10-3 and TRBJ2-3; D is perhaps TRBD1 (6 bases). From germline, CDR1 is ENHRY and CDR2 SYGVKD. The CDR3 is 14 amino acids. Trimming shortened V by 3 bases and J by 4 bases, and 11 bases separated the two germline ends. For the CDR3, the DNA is TGTGCCATCAGTGATTCCCAGGGGTCAGATACGCAGTATTTT. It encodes CAISDSQGSDTQYF.

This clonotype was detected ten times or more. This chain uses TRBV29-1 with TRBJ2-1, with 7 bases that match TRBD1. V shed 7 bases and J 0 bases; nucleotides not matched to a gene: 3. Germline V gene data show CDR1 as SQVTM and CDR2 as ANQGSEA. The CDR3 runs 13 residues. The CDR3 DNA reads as TGCAGCGCCGGGACAGACTCCTACAATGAGCAGTTCTTC. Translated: CSAGTDSYNEQFF.